The present TCR beta chain was sequenced within a study of blood T cells in healthy people across ages. This clonotype was picked up many times. Germline loops: CDR1 MDHEN, CDR2 SYDVKM. This CDR3 contains 17 residues. V was cut by 6 bases and J by 4 bases, with 25 bases left in between. A J-beta primer mix and a sample-barcoded 5' primer were used in a second PCR of roughly 6 to 11 cycles. TCRdb fed the 5' RACE reads into MiXCR, producing one record per CDR3 protein. The sample consists of some 700,000 distinct CDR3 sequences, about a fifth of them appearing once. Material for sequencing was blood. The chain joins TRBV28 to TRBJ2-7; D perhaps matches TRBD2 (7 bases). This TCR was recovered from a man aged 70-80 years in good health. The CDR3 DNA reads TGTGCCAGCAGACTACACCTCCTCCGGGGGGCGAAATACGAGCAGTACTTC. It is translated as CASRLHLLRGAKYEQYF.